This record looks at one TCR beta chain sequence and its context. The target antigen is unknown. These data originate in a study of CD8 T cells in Susac syndrome. Across the whole study: Patients with Susac syndrome were, at the time of blood collection, therapy-naive, maintained on corticosteroids, or maintained on intravenous immunoglobulin alone. Findings of the study overall: The study recognized that the number of individuals in its TCR sequencing and HLA analysis was relatively small.

Trimming removed 3 bases from V and 3 bases from J; junction bases left unmatched: 5. Germline V CDR1 and CDR2: MRHNA, SNTAGT. CDR3 length equals 15 residues. Random hexamers were used to reverse transcribe an amount of roughly 0.45 to 1 ug RNA. The CDR3 of TCR beta was amplified by immunoSEQ multiplex PCR across 54 Vbeta and 13 Jbeta. TCRdb reprocessed the immunoSEQ multiplex PCR reads with MiXCR, giving one entry per CDR3 protein. The sample gives tens of thousands of distinct CDR3 sequences, about 95% of which show up once; under 0.5% is in the top ten. What was sequenced was CD8+ T cells from PBMCs. This receptor was identified in a human donor with Susac syndrome. This chain connects TRBV6-4 to TRBJ2-3, with 8 positions matching TRBD2. The CDR3 loop is CASSESGGGTDTQYF. DNA for the CDR3: TGTGCCAGCAGTGAGTCGGGAGGGGGAACAGATACGCAGTATTTT.